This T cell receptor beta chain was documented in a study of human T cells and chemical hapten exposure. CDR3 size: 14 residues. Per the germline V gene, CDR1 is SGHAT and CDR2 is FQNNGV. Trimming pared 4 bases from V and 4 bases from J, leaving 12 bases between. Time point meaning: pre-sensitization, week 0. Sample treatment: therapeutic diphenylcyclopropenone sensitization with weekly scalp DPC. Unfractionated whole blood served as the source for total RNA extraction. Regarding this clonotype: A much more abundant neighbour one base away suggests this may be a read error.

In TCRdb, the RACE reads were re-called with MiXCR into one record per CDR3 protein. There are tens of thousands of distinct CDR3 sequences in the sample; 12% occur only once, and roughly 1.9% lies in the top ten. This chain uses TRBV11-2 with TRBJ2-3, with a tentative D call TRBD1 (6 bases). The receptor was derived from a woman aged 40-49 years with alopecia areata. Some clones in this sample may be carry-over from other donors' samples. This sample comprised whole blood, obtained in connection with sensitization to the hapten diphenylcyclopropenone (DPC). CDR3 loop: CASSSDSPADTQYF. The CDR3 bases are TGTGCCAGCAGCTCGGACAGCCCCGCAGATACGCAGTATTTT.